The clone carrying this TCR beta chain occurred once. Profiled with immunoSEQ multiplex PCR; TCRdb holds only in-frame clones, not every one. The repertoire includes about 61,000 clones, 97% of them detected once, and 0.19% sits in the top ten. This specimen comes from a study of technical replicates of blood from a handful of donors. Deletions cut 4 bases from V and 2 bases from J, with 7 bases between. Germline V CDR1 and CDR2: SGDLS, YYNGEE. The length of the CDR3 is 13 residues. The source of this sequence is a human donor in good health. Sequencing was carried out using T cells isolated from PBMCs. The chain links TRBV9 to TRBJ2-1; no firm D call. The CDR3 spells CASSLLPYNEQFF. CDR3 sequence (DNA): TGTGCCAGCAGCCTCCTCCCCTACAATGAGCAGTTCTTC. The whole variable domain, remainder taken from reference TRBV9 and TRBJ2-1, is DSGVTQTPKHLITATGQRVTLRCSPRSGDLSVYWYQQSLDQGLQFLIQYYNGEERAKGNILERFSAQQFPDLHSELNLSSLELGDSALYFCASSLLPYNEQFFGPGTRLTVL.